These 25 T cell receptor beta chains share one sample of origin, sequenced in a study of CD8+CD57+ T cells in acquired aplastic anemia (dated by TCRdb to 2016 to 2019). Expansion of CD8+CD57+ cells had been shown by flow cytometry in the patients chosen for sequencing. Sequencer: Illumina HiSeq 2000. TCR beta VDJ combination and CDR3 sequence profiling used genomic DNA as the template. Using fastp at Q25 and MiXCR, TCRdb reprocessed the public reads and kept productive beta chains. Every CDR3 protein is listed once, alongside the most common genes and DNA of its rows. The sample data list about 290,000 distinct CDR3 sequences, and around three fifths of these were observed just once. 1% to 1.5% of the sample is held by the ten biggest clonotypes. The specimen sequenced was sorted CD4+, CD8+, or CD8+CD57+ T cells (not recorded which) from PBMCs. The receptors shown here come from a human donor with aplastic anemia.

V and J are TRBV29-1 and TRBJ2-7; TRBD2 is a possible D gene (7 bases). Per the germline V gene, CDR1 is SQVTM and CDR2 is ANQGSEA. V was cut by 8 bases and J by 2 bases, with 13 bases left in between. The CDR3 is made up of 12 amino acids. The chain's CDR3 is CSLEGGPYEQYF. In DNA form, the CDR3 reads TGCAGCTTGGAGGGGGGGCCCTACGAGCAGTACTTC.

The chain carries TRBV24-1 and TRBJ1-2, with TRBD1 matching 8 bases. V lost 4 bases, J lost 6 bases, and 9 bases stayed unmatched. CDR1 is KGHDR and CDR2 is SFDVKD in the germline V gene. The CDR3 spans 15 residues. DNA of the CDR3: TGTGCCACCAGTGAAGGGACAGGCGGTGTAGATGGCTACACCTTC. Protein sequence: CATSEGTGGVDGYTF.

The chain carries TRBV29-1 and TRBJ2-7, with 11 bases identical to TRBD2. Germline CDR1 is SQVTM and CDR2 is ANQGSEA. There are 13 residues in the CDR3. Trimming took 7 bases from V and 7 from J; bases not matched to a gene: 9. CDR3 region: CSARLAGHLEQYF. CDR3 nucleotides: TGCAGCGCCAGACTAGCGGGACACCTTGAGCAGTACTTC.

The chain joins TRBV24-1 to TRBJ1-1; maybe TRBD1 (5 bases). V was cut by 11 bases and J by 5 bases, with 23 bases left in between. The V gene's germline CDR1 is KGHDR and CDR2 SFDVKD. The CDR3 is made up of 15 amino acids. CDR3 bases: TGTGCCAGCAGGTTTCATGGCCTGAAGGGGACTGAAGCTTTCTTT. This translates into CASRFHGLKGTEAFF.

CDR3 DNA sequence: TGTGCCAGCAAGGGTGAGGCGGGAACTTCAGGGCAGTTCTTC. Its protein is CASKGEAGTSGQFF. The V and J genes are TRBV10-3 and TRBJ2-1; a possible D gene is TRBD2 (6 bases). The V and J ends lost 10 bases and 12 bases respectively, with 25 bases between them. The CDR3 totals 14 residues. From germline, CDR1 is ENHRY and CDR2 SYGVKD.

This chain connects TRBV20-1 to TRBJ1-1; D gene unclear. With 3 bases removed from V and 1 base from J, the gap between germline ends came to 15 bases. CDR1 is DFQATT, CDR2 SNEGSKA, per germline (reference sequence). The CDR3 loop spans 15 amino acids. The CDR3 DNA is TGCAGTGCTAGGAAATTAGGGCTCCGGAACACTGAAGCTTTCTTT. This gives the protein CSARKLGLRNTEAFF.

J is TRBJ2-5 and V is TRBV20-1; 8 positions match TRBD1. Trimming cost V 3 bases and J 5 bases; bases outside gene matches: 11. Germline lookup yields CDR1 DFQATT and CDR2 SNEGSKA (reference sequence). The CDR3 runs to 15 residues. The CDR3 protein is CSASPGQAMEETQYF. The CDR3 DNA is TGCAGTGCTAGTCCGGGACAGGCGATGGAGGAGACCCAGTACTTC.

V and J are TRBV7-9 and TRBJ1-6; 8 positions match TRBD1. The CDR3 loop spans 17 amino acids. Germline CDR1 SEHNR, CDR2 FQNEAQ (reference sequence). V lost 2 bases to trimming and J lost 10 bases; unmatched junction nucleotides: 13. This CDR3 is CASSLPTGQGGRSPLHF. CDR3 coding DNA: TGTGCCAGCAGCTTACCGACCGGACAGGGAGGGAGATCACCCCTCCACTTT.

The rearrangement links TRBV25-1 to TRBJ1-4, with 9 nucleotides matching TRBD1. V gave up 2 bases and J gave up 7 bases; unmatched junction bases: 5. CDR3 size: 15 residues. Germline V gene lookup returns CDR1 MGHDK and CDR2 SYGVNS. DNA of the CDR3: TGTGCCAGCAGTGAAGGGACAGGGAGGGCTGAAAAACTGTTTTTT. This codes for CASSEGTGRAEKLFF. Full variable domain (remainder filled in from reference TRBV25-1 and TRBJ1-4): EADIYQTPRYLVIGTGKKITLECSQTMGHDKMYWYQQDPGMELHLIHYSYGVNSTEKGDLSSESTVSRIRTEHFPLTLESARPSHTSQYLCASSEGTGRAEKLFFGSGTQLSVL.

The rearrangement uses TRBV24-1 and TRBJ2-5; 10 bases are a match to TRBD2. Trimming took 5 bases from V and 1 from J; bases not matched to a gene: 6. This CDR3 region has 16 residues. CDR1 is KGHDR and CDR2 is SFDVKD in the germline V gene. In nucleotides, the CDR3 is TGTGCCACCAGTGGGGATAGCGGGAGGCCCCAAGAGACCCAGTACTTC. This sequence encodes CATSGDSGRPQETQYF.

The chain recombines TRBV7-9 with TRBJ1-5; 7 nucleotides line up with TRBD1. CDR3 length: 15 residues. The J segment lost 4 bases and the V segment lost 4 bases, leaving 7 bases of the junction unmatched. Germline CDR1 SEHNR, CDR2 FQNEAQ (reference sequence). This chain's CDR3 is CASSSTGEWNQPQHF. The CDR3 DNA is TGTGCCAGCAGCTCCACAGGGGAGTGGAATCAGCCCCAGCATTTT.

This clonotype was counted many times. The DNA of the CDR3 is TGTGCCAGCAGCTTGACAGGGACTTCTAACTATGGCTACACCTTC. It codes for CASSLTGTSNYGYTF. The J gene is TRBJ1-2, the V gene TRBV7-3; 7 bases line up with TRBD1. The germline gives CDR1 SGHTA, CDR2 FQGTGA. This CDR3 is built from 15 residues. Trimming at V came to 3 bases and at J to 0 bases, leaving 4 bases not matched to a gene.

The sample holds many counts of this clonotype. The CDR3 region has the DNA TGTGCCAGCAGCTTCCACCGCATCCTGGACAGTATACGGGAAAAACTGTTTTTT. This codes for CASSFHRILDSIREKLFF. V gene TRBV7-8 combines with J gene TRBJ1-4; a weak D match, TRBD1 (6 bases). Trimming removed 3 bases from V and 8 bases from J, with 25 bases in between. Looked up from germline, CDR1 is SGHVS and CDR2 is FQNEAQ. The CDR3 is 18 amino acids.

This clonotype was seen at least ten times. This chain links TRBV5-8 with TRBJ1-6, with D unresolved. The CDR3 is 14 amino acids. V shed 0 bases and J shed 6 bases, with 7 bases lying between them. Per germline, CDR1 SGHTS and CDR2 YDEGEE. Here the CDR3 DNA reads TGTGCCAGCAGCTTGGAGCAACTTAATTCACCCCTCCACTTT. Translating gives CASSLEQLNSPLHF.

CDR3 sequence reads: CAISGLAGGPGELFF. The CDR3 region has the DNA TGTGCCATCAGTGGCTTAGCGGGAGGGCCTGGGGAGCTGTTTTTT. The chain employs TRBV10-3 and TRBJ2-2, with 11 bases aligning to TRBD2. The trim removed 4 bases at V and 8 bases at J, leaving 6 bases unmatched. CDR1 is ENHRY, CDR2 SYGVKD, per germline. This CDR3 has 15 amino acids.

The genes are TRBV19 and TRBJ2-6; 7 nucleotides match TRBD2. Trimming cost V 1 base and J 2 bases; bases outside gene matches: 8. This CDR3 comprises 18 residues. Germline V CDR1 and CDR2: LNHDA, SQIVND (reference sequence). This chain's CDR3 is CASSIGWRGRTGANVLTF. The CDR3 nucleotides are TGTGCCAGTAGTATAGGGTGGCGGGGGAGGACTGGGGCCAACGTCCTGACTTTC.

This clonotype was seen more than once but under ten times. The J gene is TRBJ2-4, the V gene TRBV2, with TRBD1 identical over 9 bases. Per the germline V gene, CDR1 is SNHLY and CDR2 is FYNNEI. V lost 5 bases, J lost 9 bases, and 8 bases stayed unmatched. The CDR3 extends over 14 amino acids. In DNA, the CDR3 is TGTGCCAGCAGTTTACAGGGGGCGAGGGGCATTCAGTACTTC. It encodes CASSLQGARGIQYF.

The genes are TRBV2 and TRBJ2-7, with 7 bases aligning to TRBD1. Germline-derived CDR1 and CDR2 are SNHLY and FYNNEI. Unmatched junction bases numbered 11, after V lost 6 bases and J lost 6 bases. The CDR3 has 14 amino acids. DNA of the CDR3: TGTGCCAGCAGCCGAGAGACAGGGCCAAGCGAGCAGTACTTC. Translated, it gives CASSRETGPSEQYF.

This chain connects TRBV28 to TRBJ1-5; 9 bases match TRBD1. The V gene end was trimmed by 6 bases and the J gene end by 4 bases; junction bases not matched to a gene: 7. Germline CDR1 reads MDHEN; CDR2 reads SYDVKM. This CDR3 region has 15 residues. The CDR3 loop reads CASRQPTGGNQPQHF. CDR3 bases: TGTGCCAGCAGACAACCGACAGGGGGGAATCAGCCCCAGCATTTT. The variable domain in full, with the rest retrieved from reference TRBV28 and TRBJ1-5, is DVKVTQSSRYLVKRTGEKVFLECVQDMDHENMFWYRQDPGLGLRLIYFSYDVKMKEKGDIPEGYSVSREKKERFSLILESASTNQTSMYLCASRQPTGGNQPQHFGDGTRLSIL.

Many counts were recorded for this clonotype. The rearrangement uses TRBV4-2 and TRBJ2-3, with 10 bases identical to TRBD2. The CDR3 loop spans 16 amino acids. The ends lost 1 base at V and 0 bases at J; junction bases unmatched: 1. Germline loops: CDR1 LGHNA, CDR2 YNFKEQ. CDR3 coding DNA: TGTGCCAGCAGCCAAGGACTAGCGGGTAGCACAGATACGCAGTATTTT. It codes for CASSQGLAGSTDTQYF.

In this sample, this clonotype turned up many times. The J gene is TRBJ1-5, the V gene TRBV6-1, with 8 bases identical to TRBD1. The CDR3 covers 15 residues. Germline CDR1 MNHNS, CDR2 SASEGT. With V trimmed by 5 bases and J by 5 bases, 8 bases remained unmatched. The CDR3 DNA follows: TGTGCCAGCAGTTCGGGCGGGACAGGAGATCAGCCCCAGCATTTT. Its translation is CASSSGGTGDQPQHF.

This clonotype was seen ten or more times. The chain recombines TRBV3-1 with TRBJ2-7; 12 bases agree with TRBD2. The CDR3 length is 15 residues. V shed 1 base, J shed 8 bases, and the junction held 6 bases outside the gene matches. CDR1 LGHDT and CDR2 YNNKEL come from the germline V gene (reference sequence). CDR3 sequence (DNA): TGTGCCAGCAGCCAAGGCCACCTAGCGGGAGGGAAGCAGTACTTC. It specifies CASSQGHLAGGKQYF.

This chain joins TRBV10-3 and TRBJ2-3; 7 bases match TRBD2. V lost 0 bases to trimming and J lost 2 bases; unmatched junction nucleotides: 5. This CDR3 is 16 amino acids long. The germline CDR1 and CDR2 sequences are ENHRY and SYGVKD. Here the CDR3 reads CAISESSGPYTDTQYF. DNA of the CDR3: TGTGCCATCAGTGAGTCTAGCGGGCCATACACAGATACGCAGTATTTT.

This clonotype was found many times. The chain links TRBV6-5 to TRBJ1-2; D gene uncertain. Trimming removed 2 bases at V and 0 bases at J, with 10 bases between. Germline lookup yields CDR1 MNHEY and CDR2 SVGAGI. The CDR3 loop spans 15 amino acids. The DNA of the CDR3 is TGTGCCAGCAGTTACCCCTATCAGCCTAACTATGGCTACACCTTC. Protein sequence: CASSYPYQPNYGYTF.

The CDR3 loop reads CSVEGSSGGIGETQYF. For the CDR3, the DNA is TGCAGCGTTGAGGGTTCTAGCGGGGGGATTGGAGAGACCCAGTACTTC. The J gene is TRBJ2-5, the V gene TRBV29-1; 11 bases line up with TRBD2. The CDR3 contains 16 residues. Germline assignment: CDR1 SQVTM and CDR2 ANQGSEA. J was trimmed by 4 bases and V by 3 bases; bases with no gene match: 10.